Following are 11 T cell receptor beta chains from one sample sequenced in a study of blood T cell repertoires in COVID-19. Here immunoSEQ multiplex PCR was the method, and the copy in TCRdb shows in-frame clones only, minus some. The data hold about 250,000 clones, with over 75% observed a single time. Material: PBMCs or T cells enriched from blood (not recorded which). The receptors derive from a man aged 40-55 years who had recovered from COVID-19.

The chain is built from TRBV19 and TRBJ1-6; TRBD1 aligns across 8 bases. The CDR3 sequence is 16 residues long. Germline assignment: CDR1 LNHDA and CDR2 SQIVND (reference sequence). Unmatched junction bases numbered 11, after V lost 6 bases and J lost 7 bases. The CDR3 nucleotides are TGTGCCAGTAGCACCGGTGTACCAGGGGGCAATTCACCCCTCCACTTT. Protein product: CASSTGVPGGNSPLHF.

In its sample, this clone was seen once. The chain combines TRBV7-6 with TRBJ2-1; D is possibly TRBD2 (6 bases). V lost 1 base and J lost 7, with 14 bases in between. Germline loops: CDR1 SGHVS, CDR2 FNYEAQ. The CDR3 has 15 amino acids. For the CDR3, the DNA is TGTGCCAGCAGCTTAGACGGGAGACTTATGAATGAGCAGTTCTTC. Amino acids: CASSLDGRLMNEQFF.

The chain employs TRBV19 and TRBJ2-5; 7 positions agree with TRBD2. This CDR3 is 15 amino acids long. V lost 2 bases and J lost 2; bases outside the gene matches: 5. The V gene's germline CDR1 is LNHDA and CDR2 SQIVND (reference sequence). The DNA of the CDR3 is TGTGCCAGTAGTATACTAGCGGCCAATCAAGAGACCCAGTACTTC. Its protein is CASSILAANQETQYF.

V gene TRBV3-1 (or the pseudogene TRBV3-2) combines with J gene TRBJ1-5; D may be TRBD1 (5 bases). The CDR3 totals 15 residues. The ends were cut back, 0 bases at V and 2 bases at J, with 8 bases in the middle. Germline V CDR1 and CDR2: LGHDT, YNNKEL (reference sequence). The CDR3 protein is CASSQDGGGNQPQHF. The CDR3 nucleotides are TGTGCCAGCAGCCAAGATGGGGGGGGCAATCAGCCCCAGCATTTT.

J is TRBJ1-6 and V is TRBV15, with 10 bases that match TRBD1. Germline trimming cut 5 bases from V and 9 bases from J; bases unmatched to any gene: 1. This CDR3 is built from 13 residues. Germline CDR1 LNHNV, CDR2 YYDKDF (reference sequence). CDR3 DNA sequence: TGTGCCACCAGCCGGGACAGGGGTTCACCCCTCCACTTT. Encoded protein: CATSRDRGSPLHF.

This rearrangement joins TRBV2 to TRBJ1-5; D is unresolved. Germline values: CDR1 SNHLY, CDR2 FYNNEI. The CDR3 runs to 13 residues. V lost 7 bases, J lost 6 bases, and 13 bases lay in between. CDR3 nucleotide sequence: TGTGCCAGCAAGGACCCTCGGGGTCAGCCCCAGCATTTT. Residues: CASKDPRGQPQHF.

The chain uses TRBV6-2 or TRBV6-3 and TRBJ2-1, with D possibly being TRBD1 (6 bases). V lost 5 bases and J 2 bases, leaving 13 bases between the germline ends. CDR1 is MNHEY, CDR2 SVGEGT, per germline. The CDR3 sequence is 15 residues long. The CDR3 here is CASSTGTNTYNEQFF. CDR3 coding DNA: TGTGCCAGCAGTACAGGGACGAACACCTACAATGAGCAGTTCTTC.

This clone was picked up a small number of times. The V gene is TRBV19, the J gene TRBJ1-1; D perhaps matches TRBD1 (5 bases). Looked up from germline, CDR1 is LNHDA and CDR2 is SQIVND (reference sequence). The germline V and J ends were trimmed by 3 bases and 7 bases, with 18 bases remaining between them. The CDR3 sequence is 15 residues long. CDR3 nucleotides: TGTGCCAGTAGTATCCAGGCAGGGCCCGCGGATGAAGCTTTCTTT. As protein: CASSIQAGPADEAFF.

V gene TRBV4-1 combines with J gene TRBJ2-7, with 9 bases fitting TRBD2. The CDR3 is 15 amino acids. The V gene end was trimmed by 0 bases and the J gene end by 8 bases; junction bases not matched to a gene: 8. Germline V gene sequence: CDR1 MGHRA, CDR2 YSYEKL. CDR3 protein: CASSQEGIAGDKQYF. The CDR3 nucleotides are TGCGCCAGCAGCCAAGAAGGAATAGCGGGGGACAAGCAGTACTTC.

This sequence joins TRBV5-1 and TRBJ2-2; D possibly corresponds to TRBD2 (6 bases). CDR1 and CDR2 from the germline V gene are SGHRS and YFSETQ. The CDR3 loop spans 15 amino acids. Trimming left V 4 bases short and J 3 bases short, with 13 bases between. The CDR3, as DNA: TGCGCCAGCAGCGGAGGCGGGGCCTACACCGGGGAGCTGTTTTTT. Translating gives CASSGGGAYTGELFF.

The rearrangement links TRBV30 to TRBJ2-1, with 12 nucleotides matching TRBD1. From germline, CDR1 is GTSNPN and CDR2 SVGIG (reference sequence). The CDR3 has 17 amino acids. Trimming cost V 0 bases and J 9 bases; bases outside gene matches: 12. As DNA, the CDR3 is TGTGCCTGGAGTGTAACCGGGACAGGGGGCGGGGGGCTTGAGCAGTTCTTC. Its protein is CAWSVTGTGGGGLEQFF.